The 23 T cell receptor beta chains given below trace back to one sample, sequenced in a study of T-cell memory formation after mild COVID-19. TCRdb redid the calling of the 5' RACE reads with MiXCR, one entry per CDR3 protein. The sample has hundreds of thousands of distinct CDR3 sequences; 15% to 20% are singletons. Sequenced material: PBMCs or a T cell subset sorted from them (not recorded which). The receptors were gathered from an adult woman who had mild COVID-19 (a few samples of this study predate the infection). Cell type and time point are not known.

The chain is built from TRBV12-3 or TRBV12-4 and TRBJ1-1, with a weak D call TRBD1 (5 bases). V was cut by 4 bases and J by 2 bases, with 11 bases left in between. The CDR3 totals 14 residues. The CDR3 DNA is TGTGCCAGCAGTTGGAGGGGATATAACACTGAAGCTTTCTTT. This gives the protein CASSWRGYNTEAFF.

The CDR3 region is CASSYSHSVGYEQYF. DNA of the CDR3: TGTGCCAGCAGTTACTCGCATTCGGTAGGGTACGAGCAGTACTTC. This rearrangement joins TRBV6-5 to TRBJ2-7; D is uncertain. V was trimmed by 0 bases and J by 4 bases, leaving 13 bases between them. The CDR3 is made up of 15 amino acids. Germline V lookup: CDR1 MNHEY, CDR2 SVGAGI.

This clonotype was detected only a few times. The chain joins TRBV7-9 to TRBJ2-7; 7 bases map to TRBD1. This CDR3 is 15 amino acids long. V dropped 4 bases and J dropped 4; count of bases not matched to a gene: 10. Germline V lookup: CDR1 SEHNR, CDR2 FQNEAQ (reference sequence). In nucleotides, the CDR3 is TGTGCCAGCAGCTCCAGACAGGGTACCTCTTACGAGCAGTACTTC. Its protein is CASSSRQGTSYEQYF. The full variable domain, rest sourced from reference TRBV7-9 and TRBJ2-7, is DTGVSQNPRHKITKRGQNVTFRCDPISEHNRLYWYRQTLGQGPEFLTYFQNEAQLEKSRLLSDRFSAERPKGSFSTLEIQRTEQGDSAMYLCASSSRQGTSYEQYFGPGTRLTVT.

The CDR3 region is CASISFGGPRAYEQYF. CDR3 nucleotide sequence: TGTGCCAGCATTAGTTTTGGGGGACCGCGGGCCTACGAGCAGTACTTC. This sequence joins TRBV27 and TRBJ2-7; the D gene could be TRBD1 or TRBD2 (5 bases each). In germline, CDR1 is MNHEY, CDR2 SMNVEV (reference sequence). The CDR3 length is 16 residues. Trimming took 7 bases from V and 2 from J, leaving 21 bases between them.

CDR3: CAPHRGLDEQYF. The CDR3, as DNA: TGTGCCCCACATCGGGGTCTCGACGAGCAGTACTTC. The V and J genes are TRBV7-9 and TRBJ2-7; D is possibly TRBD2 (5 bases). Germline V gives CDR1 SEHNR, CDR2 FQNEAQ (reference sequence). The CDR3 contains 12 residues. With 11 bases removed from V and 5 bases from J, the gap between germline ends came to 16 bases.

This clonotype showed up just a few times. This rearrangement joins TRBV7-7 to TRBJ2-5; 9 bases align to TRBD1. Germline V CDR1 and CDR2: SSHAT, FNYEAQ (reference sequence). V was pared by 5 bases and J by 1 base, with 2 bases of the junction left unmatched. The CDR3 covers 14 residues. CDR3 in amino acids: CASSRTGVQETQYF. The CDR3 region has the DNA TGTGCCAGCAGCCGGACAGGGGTCCAAGAGACCCAGTACTTC.

This sequence joins TRBV6-5 and TRBJ2-1, with TRBD2 identical over 8 bases. The V segment lost 0 bases and the J segment 0 bases; nucleotides outside the gene matches: 10. Per the germline V gene, CDR1 is MNHEY and CDR2 is SVGAGI. This CDR3 is built from 19 residues. The CDR3 sequence: CASSYSSGVAGSSYNEQFF. In DNA form, the CDR3 reads TGTGCCAGCAGTTACTCGTCGGGGGTAGCGGGAAGCTCCTACAATGAGCAGTTCTTC.

V and J are TRBV3-1 and TRBJ1-2; D unresolved. Trimming pared 1 base from V and 10 bases from J, leaving 7 bases between. Germline V lookup: CDR1 LGHDT, CDR2 YNNKEL (reference sequence). The CDR3 has 11 amino acids. As DNA, the CDR3 is TGTGCCAGCAGCCAAGGAGGACCCTACACCTTC. This translates into CASSQGGPYTF.

This clonotype was observed a few times. The chain is built from TRBV12-3 or TRBV12-4 and TRBJ2-1; TRBD1 or TRBD2 may be the D gene (6 bases each). V was trimmed by 5 bases and J by 0 bases, leaving 17 bases between them. The length of the CDR3 is 17 residues. The CDR3 is CASSRGESLSSYNEQFF. The CDR3, as DNA: TGTGCCAGCAGTAGGGGGGAAAGCCTTAGCTCCTACAATGAGCAGTTCTTC.

The chain has TRBV4-1 and TRBJ2-3; tentatively, D is TRBD1 or TRBD2 (5 bases each). Trimming removed 0 bases from V and 0 bases from J, with 13 bases in between. This CDR3 contains 17 residues. Germline V gene sequence: CDR1 MGHRA, CDR2 YSYEKL. DNA for the CDR3: TGCGCCAGCAGCCAAGAACTACTGGGACCTAGCACAGATACGCAGTATTTT. The encoded protein is CASSQELLGPSTDTQYF.

This clonotype was seen only a few times. The rearrangement joins TRBV7-9 to TRBJ2-7, with 12 bases lining up with TRBD2. Unmatched junction bases numbered 3, after V lost 3 bases and J lost 0 bases. Germline CDR1 is SEHNR and CDR2 is FQNEAQ (reference sequence). This CDR3 region has 16 residues. The CDR3 DNA reads TGTGCCAGCAGCTTGGGACTAGCGGGCTACTCCTACGAGCAGTACTTC. Protein: CASSLGLAGYSYEQYF.

This clonotype has a handful of counts. This chain uses TRBV20-1 with TRBJ2-3; no reliable D call. Trimming removed 3 bases from V and 1 base from J, with 14 bases in between. Germline V gene data show CDR1 as DFQATT and CDR2 as SNEGSKA (reference sequence). This CDR3 has 15 amino acids. CDR3 loop: CSASLGTARTDTQYF. The CDR3 coding sequence is TGCAGTGCTAGTTTAGGAACGGCCCGCACAGATACGCAGTATTTT.

This clonotype occurred a few times. This chain joins TRBV9 and TRBJ2-7; 10 nucleotides line up with TRBD1. CDR3 length: 16 residues. The germline V gene encodes CDR1 SGDLS and CDR2 YYNGEE. V shed 4 bases, J shed 2 bases, and the junction held 9 bases outside the gene matches. The CDR3 reads CASSIGGDRGAYEQYF. The CDR3 DNA reads as TGTGCCAGCAGCATTGGGGGGGACAGGGGAGCCTACGAGCAGTACTTC.

With regard to this clonotype: This may be a read error: a much more frequent sequence differs by one nucleotide. This rearrangement joins TRBV12-5 to TRBJ1-1; 7 nucleotides line up with TRBD1. From germline, CDR1 is LGHNT and CDR2 FRNRAP. With V trimmed by 6 bases and J by 7 bases, 8 bases remained unmatched. This CDR3 is built from 13 residues. The CDR3 nucleotides are TGTGCTAGTGGCCTGACAGGGCAGGATGAAGCTTTCTTT. It yields the protein CASGLTGQDEAFF. The full variable domain, in which reference TRBV12-5 and TRBJ1-1 provide the parts outside the CDR3, is DARVTQTPRHKVTEMGQEVTMRCQPILGHNTVFWYRQTMMQGLELLAYFRNRAPLDDSGMPKDRFSAEMPDATLATLKIQPSEPRDSAVYFCASGLTGQDEAFFGQGTRLTVV.

The V and J genes are TRBV18 and TRBJ2-7; TRBD2 agrees at 7 bases. The CDR3 has 15 residues. Germline V gives CDR1 KGHSH, CDR2 LQKENI. Losses at the gene ends were 6 bases for V and 4 bases for J; bases not matched to a gene: 12. The CDR3: CASSAGPGGVYEQYF. CDR3 coding DNA: TGTGCCAGCTCCGCCGGGCCGGGAGGCGTTTACGAGCAGTACTTC.

The chain links TRBV5-5 to TRBJ1-3; 7 bases map to TRBD1. Germline assignment: CDR1 SGHKS and CDR2 YYEKEE (reference sequence). There are 16 residues in the CDR3. The V segment lost 3 bases and the J segment 4 bases; nucleotides outside the gene matches: 10. The CDR3 loop reads CASSYTKGGSGNTIYF. In DNA, the CDR3 is TGTGCCAGCAGCTACACTAAAGGGGGCTCAGGAAACACCATATATTTT. Supplemented by reference TRBV5-5 and TRBJ1-3, the full variable domain reads DAGVTQSPTHLIKTRGQQVTLRCSPISGHKSVSWYQQVLGQGPQFIFQYYEKEERGRGNFPDRFSARQFPNYSSELNVNALLLGDSALYLCASSYTKGGSGNTIYFGEGSWLTVV.

V is TRBV9 and J is TRBJ2-3; 8 bases are a match to TRBD2. Trimming cost V 3 bases and J 6 bases; bases outside gene matches: 9. The CDR3 length is 15 residues. Per the germline V gene, CDR1 is SGDLS and CDR2 is YYNGEE. The CDR3 here is CASSGSGAGRDTQYF. The CDR3 DNA follows: TGTGCCAGCAGCGGTAGCGGGGCTGGTAGGGATACGCAGTATTTT.

This chain links TRBV6-4 with TRBJ2-1; 8 nucleotides align to TRBD2. J gave up 3 bases and V 4 bases, and 2 bases lay outside the gene matches. The length of the CDR3 is 14 residues. CDR1 is MRHNA, CDR2 SNTAGT, per germline. CDR3 loop: CASSVAGSYNEQFF. The CDR3 DNA sequence: TGTGCCAGCAGTGTAGCGGGGAGCTACAATGAGCAGTTCTTC.

The rearrangement joins TRBV5-4 to TRBJ1-5; weak D call: TRBD1 (5 bases). The CDR3 runs to 13 residues. Trimming left V 2 bases short and J 7 bases short, with 10 bases between. Per germline, CDR1 SGHNT and CDR2 YYREEE (reference sequence). The CDR3 sequence is CASSFGGGQPQHF. The CDR3 coding sequence is TGTGCCAGCAGCTTTGGTGGGGGGCAGCCCCAGCATTTT.

The chain joins TRBV9 to TRBJ2-7; TRBD2 agrees at 11 bases. Germline V gene data show CDR1 as SGDLS and CDR2 as YYNGEE. V was clipped by 0 bases and J by 3 bases; unmatched bases: 5. The CDR3 totals 16 residues. CDR3 protein: CASSVDLAGGLYEQYF. The DNA for the CDR3 is TGTGCCAGCAGCGTAGATCTAGCGGGAGGTCTCTACGAGCAGTACTTC.

The CDR3 DNA follows: TGTGCCAGCAGCCACGGGGGAGTCACTGAAGCTTTCTTT. This codes for CASSHGGVTEAFF. The chain recombines TRBV3-1 with TRBJ1-1, with TRBD1 as a possible D gene (5 bases). This CDR3 comprises 13 residues. The germline V gene encodes CDR1 LGHDT and CDR2 YNNKEL (reference sequence). V lost 3 bases and J 4 bases, leaving 9 bases between the germline ends. The variable domain in full, completed from reference TRBV3-1 and TRBJ1-1, reads DTAVSQTPKYLVTQMGNDKSIKCEQNLGHDTMYWYKQDSKKFLKIMFSYNNKELIINETVPNRFSPKSPDKAHLNLHINSLELGDSAVYFCASSHGGVTEAFFGQGTRLTVV.

This clonotype was counted between two and nine times. This rearrangement joins TRBV7-3 to TRBJ2-3; possible D gene TRBD2, 5 bases. This CDR3 has 15 residues. Trimming took 5 bases from V and 7 from J, leaving 19 bases between them. The germline gives CDR1 SGHTA, CDR2 FQGTGA. The CDR3 here is CASSPAGVSQYTQYF. The CDR3 region has the DNA TGTGCCAGCAGCCCCGCCGGGGTCAGCCAGTATACGCAGTATTTT.

In its sample, this clonotype was seen a few times. The chain couples TRBV12-3 or TRBV12-4 to TRBJ1-2; no reliable D call. V lost 4 bases to trimming and J lost 4 bases, with 10 bases between them. The CDR3 consists of 13 residues. Here the CDR3 reads CASSSTDVYGYTF. The DNA of the CDR3 is TGTGCCAGCAGTTCTACAGACGTCTATGGCTACACCTTC.